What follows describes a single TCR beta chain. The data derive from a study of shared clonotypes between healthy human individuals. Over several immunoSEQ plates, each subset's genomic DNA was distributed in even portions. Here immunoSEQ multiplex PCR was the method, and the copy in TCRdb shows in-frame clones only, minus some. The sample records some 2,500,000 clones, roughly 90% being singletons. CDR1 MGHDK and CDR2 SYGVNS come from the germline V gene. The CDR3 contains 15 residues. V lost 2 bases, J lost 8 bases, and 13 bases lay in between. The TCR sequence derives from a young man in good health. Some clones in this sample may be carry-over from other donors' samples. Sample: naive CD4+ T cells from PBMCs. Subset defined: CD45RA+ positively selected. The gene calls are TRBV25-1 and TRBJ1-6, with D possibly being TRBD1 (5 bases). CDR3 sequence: CASSEIHGGDSPLHF. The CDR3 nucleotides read TGTGCCAGCAGTGAAATTCACGGGGGGGATTCACCCCTCCACTTT.